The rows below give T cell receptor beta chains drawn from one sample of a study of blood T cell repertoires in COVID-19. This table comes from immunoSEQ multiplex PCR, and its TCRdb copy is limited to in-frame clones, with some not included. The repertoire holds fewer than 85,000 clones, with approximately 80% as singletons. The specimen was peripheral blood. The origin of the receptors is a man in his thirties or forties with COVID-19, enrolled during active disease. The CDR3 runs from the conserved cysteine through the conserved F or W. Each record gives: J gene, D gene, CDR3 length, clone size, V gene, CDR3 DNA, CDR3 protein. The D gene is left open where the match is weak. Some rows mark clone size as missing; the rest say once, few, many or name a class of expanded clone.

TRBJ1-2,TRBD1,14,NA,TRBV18,TGTGCCAGCTCTCTAGGACAGGAGAACTATGGCTACACCTTC,CASSLGQENYGYTF
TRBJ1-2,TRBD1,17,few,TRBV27,TGTGCCAGCAGTCCGGTCCCCGGGACAGTTTTTGGCTATGGCTACACCTTC,CASSPVPGTVFGYGYTF
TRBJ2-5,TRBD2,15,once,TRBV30,TGTGCCTGGAGTGTACGACTAGCGGGAGCTGAGACCCAGTACTTC,CAWSVRLAGAETQYF
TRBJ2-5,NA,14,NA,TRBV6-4,TGTGCCAGCAGTGAATCCGGGGGTCGGGAGACCCAGTACTTC,CASSESGGRETQYF
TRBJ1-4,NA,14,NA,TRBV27,TGTGCCAGCACTCGACGGGAAATTAATGAAAAACTGTTTTTT,CASTRREINEKLFF
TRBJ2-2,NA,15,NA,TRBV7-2,TGTGCCAGCAGCTTGGCATCGACGAACACCGGGGAGCTGTTTTTT,CASSLASTNTGELFF
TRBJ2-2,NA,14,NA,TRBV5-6,TGTGCCAGCAGCTTGCGGGGGACCACCGGGGAGCTGTTTTTT,CASSLRGTTGELFF
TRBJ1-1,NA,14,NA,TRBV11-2,TGTGCCAGCAGCTTCACCCGACTTGGCACTGAAGCTTTCTTT,CASSFTRLGTEAFF
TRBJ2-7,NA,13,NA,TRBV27,TGTGCCAGCCTCCGAGGGGGGGGCGGGGAGCAGTACTTC,CASLRGGGGEQYF
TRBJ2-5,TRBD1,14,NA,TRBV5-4,TGTGCCAGCAGCAGACAGGGGGCCGAGGAGACCCAGTACTTC,CASSRQGAEETQYF
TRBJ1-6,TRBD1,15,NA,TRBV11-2,TGTGCCAGCAGCACCCCGGACAGGGGGCTTTCACCCCTCCACTTT,CASSTPDRGLSPLHF
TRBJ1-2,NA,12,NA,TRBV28,TGTGCCAGCAGTTTATACCCGGGAGGCTACACCTTC,CASSLYPGGYTF
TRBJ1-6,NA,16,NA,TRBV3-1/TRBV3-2,TGTGCCAGCAGCCAAGGAGTCGGGAGGACAGCCTCACCCCTCCACTTT,CASSQGVGRTASPLHF
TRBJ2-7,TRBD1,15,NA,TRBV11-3,TGTGCCAGCAGCACATCGGCACAGGGGGGATACGAGCAGTACTTC,CASSTSAQGGYEQYF
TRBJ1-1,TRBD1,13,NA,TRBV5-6,TGTGCCAGCAGCGCCGGGACAGACACTGAAGCTTTCTTT,CASSAGTDTEAFF
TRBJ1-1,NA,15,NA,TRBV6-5,TGTGCCAGCAGTTACTCAGGACACCTGAACACTGAAGCTTTCTTT,CASSYSGHLNTEAFF
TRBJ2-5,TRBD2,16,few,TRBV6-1,TGTGCCAGCAGTGGGACTAGCGGGAGAGATCTGGAGACCCAGTACTTC,CASSGTSGRDLETQYF
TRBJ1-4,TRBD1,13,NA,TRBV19,TGTGCCAGTCGACAGGGAGGTGCCGAAAAACTGTTTTTT,CASRQGGAEKLFF
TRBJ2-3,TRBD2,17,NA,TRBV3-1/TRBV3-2,TGTGCCAGCAGCCAGACCACTAGCGGGAGCCTGCGATACGCGCAGTATTTT,CASSQTTSGSLRYAQYF
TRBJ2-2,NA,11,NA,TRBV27,TGTGCCAGCAGTCGCACCGGGGAGCTGTTTTTT,CASSRTGELFF
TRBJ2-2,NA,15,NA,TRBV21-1,TGTGCCAGCAGCAAAGGCCGGGACAGGGGCCGGGGAGCTGTTTTT,CASSKGRDRGRGAVF
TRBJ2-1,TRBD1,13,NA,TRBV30,TGTGCCTGTACCGGGACAGAGCCTCGTGAGCAGTTCTTC,CACTGTEPREQFF
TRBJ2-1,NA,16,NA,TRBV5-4,TGTGCCAGCAGCTCAATTTACGGACGGACTGGAGGTGAGCAGTTCTTC,CASSSIYGRTGGEQFF
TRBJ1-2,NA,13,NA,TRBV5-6,TGTGCCAGCAGTTCAGGTCGTAACTATGGCTACACCTTC,CASSSGRNYGYTF
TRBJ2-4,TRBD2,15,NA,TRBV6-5,TGTGCCAGCAGTTACGACGGGACTAGCGGGAACATTCAGTACTTC,CASSYDGTSGNIQYF
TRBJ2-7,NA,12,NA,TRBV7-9,TGTGCCAGCAGCTTCGTTGAGCACGAGCAGTACTTC,CASSFVEHEQYF
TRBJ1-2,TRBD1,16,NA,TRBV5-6,TGTGCCAGCAGCTTGGGGGACAGGGGCTCTGAGGGTGGCTACACCTTC,CASSLGDRGSEGGYTF
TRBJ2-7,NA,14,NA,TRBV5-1,TGCGCCAGCAGCATTCAGGGCCATCCCTACGAGCAGTACTTC,CASSIQGHPYEQYF
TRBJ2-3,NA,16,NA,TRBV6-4,TGTGCCAGCAGTGACGGGGGGGGCTCGGGCACAGATACGCAGTATTTT,CASSDGGGSGTDTQYF
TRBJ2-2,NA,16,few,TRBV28,TGTGCCAGCAGTCGCTATAGCGCTCCGAACACCGGGGAGCTGTTTTTT,CASSRYSAPNTGELFF